This T cell receptor (beta chain) was sequenced in a study of shared clonotypes between healthy human individuals. After removal of 5 bases from V and 6 bases from J, the junction contained 5 bases not matched to a gene. CDR3 size: 16 residues. Germline CDR1 and CDR2: SNHLY and FYNNEI. Donors had no recently reported acute infections or vaccinations and were HIV-negative. Here immunoSEQ multiplex PCR was the method, and the copy in TCRdb shows in-frame clones only, minus some. The sample holds about 670,000 clones, roughly 70% seen once. This clone was seen once. What was sequenced was memory CD4+ T cells sorted from blood. Subset denoted: CD45RA-negative fraction. The clonotype originates from a woman younger than 45 in good health. The chain uses TRBV2 and TRBJ2-1; 15 positions agree with TRBD2. Here the CDR3 reads CASSFRTSGRANEQFF. CDR3 DNA sequence: TGTGCCAGCAGTTTCCGGACTAGCGGGAGGGCCAATGAGCAGTTCTTC. Full variable domain (missing parts from reference TRBV2 and TRBJ2-1): EPEVTQTPSHQVTQMGQEVILRCVPISNHLYFYWYRQILGQKVEFLVSFYNNEISEKSEIFDDQFSVERPDGSNFTLKIRSTKLEDSAMYFCASSFRTSGRANEQFFGPGTRLTVL.